Listed below are T cell receptor beta chains from one sample, sequenced in a study of blood T cell repertoires in COVID-19. Some clones are missing from TCRdb's copy, which holds only in-frame ones; the method was immunoSEQ multiplex PCR. Among under 350,000 clones listed, roughly 89% were seen once. Sequencing was performed on PBMCs or T cells enriched from blood (not recorded which). The receptor source for this set is a woman in her fifties or sixties who had recovered from COVID-19. Both conserved end residues are part of each CDR3. D genes are given only for firm matches. Not every row has a clone size; where given, it reads once, few, many or a size class.

V	D	J	size	DNA	CDR3
TRBV12-3/TRBV12-4	TRBD1	TRBJ2-7	NA	TGTGCCAGCAGTAAACAGGGGCACGAGCAGTACTTC	CASSKQGHEQYF
TRBV3-1/TRBV3-2	NA	TRBJ2-5	NA	TGTGCCAGCAGCTACCGGACTAACCAAGAGACCCAGTACTTC	CASSYRTNQETQYF
TRBV9	TRBD1	TRBJ1-1	few	TGTGCCAGCAGCGCCTCGGGGGTCAGGGGGACTGAAGCTTTCTTT	CASSASGVRGTEAFF
TRBV5-4	TRBD1	TRBJ1-4	NA	TGTGCCAGCAGTGGGGACAGAGTTGAAAAACTGTTTTTT	CASSGDRVEKLFF
TRBV18	NA	TRBJ2-2	once	TGTGCCAGCTCACCAAATCAAGAAGGGGCGAGCACCGGGGAGCTGTTTTTT	CASSPNQEGASTGELFF
TRBV18	TRBD1	TRBJ1-6	NA	TGTGCCAGCTCACCGACAGGGCGTAATTCACCCCTCCACTTT	CASSPTGRNSPLHF
TRBV30	NA	TRBJ1-5	NA	TGTGCCTGGAGAAGAGGGATCAATCAGCCCCAGCATTTT	CAWRRGINQPQHF
TRBV9	TRBD2	TRBJ2-7	NA	TGTGCCAGCAGCATTCAAACGACTAGCGGGGTAACCTACGAGCAGTACTTC	CASSIQTTSGVTYEQYF
TRBV6-4	TRBD2	TRBJ2-4	NA	TGTGCCAGCAGTGTTTGCCTAGCGGGAGGGGCCAAAAACATTCAGTACTTC	CASSVCLAGGAKNIQYF
TRBV7-2	TRBD2	TRBJ2-1	NA	TGTGCCAGTCGATTAGCGGGGGGGCGGATCAATGAGCAGTTCTTC	CASRLAGGRINEQFF
TRBV7-2	TRBD2	TRBJ2-1	NA	TGTGCCAGCAGCTTAGCGCTTGGTGAGCGGGGGGTCTCCTCCTACAATGAGCAGTTCTTC	CASSLALGERGVSSYNEQFF
TRBV28	NA	TRBJ2-3	NA	TGTGCCAGCATCGGAGGAGTCAGCACAGATACGCAGTATTTT	CASIGGVSTDTQYF
TRBV10-3	NA	TRBJ2-5	NA	TGTGCCACCGGGACATCCAGAGAGACCCAGTACTTC	CATGTSRETQYF
TRBV10-1	NA	TRBJ2-5	once	TGCGCCAGCTTAAAACTCGAGGAGACTATCAAAGAGACCCAGTACTTC	CASLKLEETIKETQYF